This TCR beta chain came from a study of beta chain features in type 1 diabetes. Study observations and caveats: Moderately but significantly shorter TCRB CDR3s were found in Type 1 diabetes patients in all four CD4+ subsets.

Since all of the isolated RNA was reverse transcribed, expressed TCRB transcripts were what got sequenced. Method: immunoSEQ multiplex PCR; TCRdb's copy keeps in-frame clones and lacks some. Among around 300,000 clones listed, roughly 15% were seen once. CDR1 is MDHEN, CDR2 SYDVKM, per germline. The CDR3 runs to 14 residues. Germline trimming cut 4 bases from V and 2 bases from J; bases unmatched to any gene: 3. Only a few counts were recorded for this clone. The antigen is unknown. Sequencing was performed on naive CD4+ T cells from blood. The gene calls are TRBV28 and TRBJ2-7; 9 positions match TRBD2. The sequence was obtained from a man between 18 and 29 years old with type 1 diabetes. For the CDR3, the DNA is TGTGCCAGCAGTTCTAGCGGGATACCCTACGAGCAGTACTTC. Residues: CASSSSGIPYEQYF. The variable domain in full, completed from reference TRBV28 and TRBJ2-7, reads DVKVTQSSRYLVKRTGEKVFLECVQDMDHENMFWYRQDPGLGLRLIYFSYDVKMKEKGDIPEGYSVSREKKERFSLILESASTNQTSMYLCASSSSGIPYEQYFGPGTRLTVT.